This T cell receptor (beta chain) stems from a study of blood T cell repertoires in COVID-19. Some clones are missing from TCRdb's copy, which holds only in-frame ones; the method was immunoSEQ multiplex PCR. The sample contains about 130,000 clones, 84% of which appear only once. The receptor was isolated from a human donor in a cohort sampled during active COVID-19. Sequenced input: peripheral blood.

CDR3 in DNA: TGTGCCAGCAGGGACAGGGTCTACGAGCAGTACTTC. Translating it yields CASRDRVYEQYF. V is TRBV6-5 and J is TRBJ2-7, with 8 bases aligning to TRBD1. There are 12 residues in the CDR3. J gave up 3 bases and V 6 bases, and 1 base lay outside the gene matches. The germline V gene encodes CDR1 MNHEY and CDR2 SVGAGI.